Presented here are 4 T cell receptor beta chains from one specimen sequenced in a study of blood T cells in healthy people across ages. For the second PCR, which ran for roughly 6 to 12 cycles, a sample-barcoded 5' primer and a J-beta primer mix were used. One entry per CDR3 protein, called by TCRdb with MiXCR from the 5' RACE reads. The sample holds approximately 1.5 million distinct CDR3 sequences; roughly 43% are singletons and the top ten take roughly 3.7%. Sequencing input: blood. Source of these receptors: a woman aged 18-29 years in good health.

The CDR3 reads CASSHLGQAAIPGSYNEQFF. Written as DNA, the CDR3 is TGTGCCAGCAGCCACCTCGGACAGGCGGCCATCCCTGGCTCCTACAATGAGCAGTTCTTC. This sequence joins TRBV7-9 and TRBJ2-1, with 7 nucleotides matching TRBD1. V gave up 5 bases and J gave up 0 bases; unmatched junction bases: 19. The CDR3 totals 20 residues. Germline CDR1 reads SEHNR; CDR2 reads FQNEAQ (reference sequence).

Ten or more counts support this clonotype. The genes are TRBV7-2 and TRBJ1-1; D gene uncertain. Trimming took off 2 bases at V and 1 base at J, with 14 bases between the two ends. The CDR3 runs 16 residues. CDR1 and CDR2 (germline): SGHTA, FQGNSA. CDR3 sequence: CASSLLGLLRNTEAFF. CDR3 sequence (DNA): TGTGCCAGCAGCTTATTAGGACTGTTGAGGAACACTGAAGCTTTCTTT.

This clonotype was counted a few times. The chain uses TRBV12-3 or TRBV12-4 and TRBJ1-2; TRBD1 matches 7 bases. CDR3 length equals 13 residues. Trimming took 6 bases from V and 3 from J; bases not matched to a gene: 4. As DNA, the CDR3 is TGTGCCAGCAGCCCGGACAGGCACTATGGCTACACCTTC. This gives the protein CASSPDRHYGYTF.

V usage is TRBV20-1 and J usage is TRBJ2-1; D call uncertain. There are 12 residues in the CDR3. Germline V gene sequence: CDR1 DFQATT, CDR2 SNEGSKA (reference sequence). The CDR3 DNA follows: TGCAGGGCTCCGGCCTGGGACAATGAGCAGTTCTTC. Its protein is CRAPAWDNEQFF.